This T cell receptor beta chain was identified in a study of T cell clonotyping in hematopoietic cell transplantation. CDR1 and CDR2 (germline): GTSNPN, SVGIG (reference sequence). Trimming removed 2 bases at V and 2 bases at J, with 9 bases between. The CDR3 is 14 amino acids. Profiling relied on immunoSEQ multiplex PCR, and the TCRdb table lists in-frame clones only, not all of them. The table records about 36,000 clones, 85% to 95% of them present only once. There are a few counts of this clone. This sample's time point: recipient sample about 28 days before transplant, after cytoreduction. The starting material was peripheral blood mononuclear cells, obtained before stem cell transplant. The receptor was derived from a man aged 40-49 years with chronic myeloid leukemia. Some clones in this sample may be carry-over from other donors' samples. This rearrangement joins TRBV30 to TRBJ2-2, with D hard to call. In DNA, the CDR3 is TGTGCCTGGAGTTTTGGGGTCAACACCGGGGAGCTGTTTTTT. Amino acids: CAWSFGVNTGELFF.